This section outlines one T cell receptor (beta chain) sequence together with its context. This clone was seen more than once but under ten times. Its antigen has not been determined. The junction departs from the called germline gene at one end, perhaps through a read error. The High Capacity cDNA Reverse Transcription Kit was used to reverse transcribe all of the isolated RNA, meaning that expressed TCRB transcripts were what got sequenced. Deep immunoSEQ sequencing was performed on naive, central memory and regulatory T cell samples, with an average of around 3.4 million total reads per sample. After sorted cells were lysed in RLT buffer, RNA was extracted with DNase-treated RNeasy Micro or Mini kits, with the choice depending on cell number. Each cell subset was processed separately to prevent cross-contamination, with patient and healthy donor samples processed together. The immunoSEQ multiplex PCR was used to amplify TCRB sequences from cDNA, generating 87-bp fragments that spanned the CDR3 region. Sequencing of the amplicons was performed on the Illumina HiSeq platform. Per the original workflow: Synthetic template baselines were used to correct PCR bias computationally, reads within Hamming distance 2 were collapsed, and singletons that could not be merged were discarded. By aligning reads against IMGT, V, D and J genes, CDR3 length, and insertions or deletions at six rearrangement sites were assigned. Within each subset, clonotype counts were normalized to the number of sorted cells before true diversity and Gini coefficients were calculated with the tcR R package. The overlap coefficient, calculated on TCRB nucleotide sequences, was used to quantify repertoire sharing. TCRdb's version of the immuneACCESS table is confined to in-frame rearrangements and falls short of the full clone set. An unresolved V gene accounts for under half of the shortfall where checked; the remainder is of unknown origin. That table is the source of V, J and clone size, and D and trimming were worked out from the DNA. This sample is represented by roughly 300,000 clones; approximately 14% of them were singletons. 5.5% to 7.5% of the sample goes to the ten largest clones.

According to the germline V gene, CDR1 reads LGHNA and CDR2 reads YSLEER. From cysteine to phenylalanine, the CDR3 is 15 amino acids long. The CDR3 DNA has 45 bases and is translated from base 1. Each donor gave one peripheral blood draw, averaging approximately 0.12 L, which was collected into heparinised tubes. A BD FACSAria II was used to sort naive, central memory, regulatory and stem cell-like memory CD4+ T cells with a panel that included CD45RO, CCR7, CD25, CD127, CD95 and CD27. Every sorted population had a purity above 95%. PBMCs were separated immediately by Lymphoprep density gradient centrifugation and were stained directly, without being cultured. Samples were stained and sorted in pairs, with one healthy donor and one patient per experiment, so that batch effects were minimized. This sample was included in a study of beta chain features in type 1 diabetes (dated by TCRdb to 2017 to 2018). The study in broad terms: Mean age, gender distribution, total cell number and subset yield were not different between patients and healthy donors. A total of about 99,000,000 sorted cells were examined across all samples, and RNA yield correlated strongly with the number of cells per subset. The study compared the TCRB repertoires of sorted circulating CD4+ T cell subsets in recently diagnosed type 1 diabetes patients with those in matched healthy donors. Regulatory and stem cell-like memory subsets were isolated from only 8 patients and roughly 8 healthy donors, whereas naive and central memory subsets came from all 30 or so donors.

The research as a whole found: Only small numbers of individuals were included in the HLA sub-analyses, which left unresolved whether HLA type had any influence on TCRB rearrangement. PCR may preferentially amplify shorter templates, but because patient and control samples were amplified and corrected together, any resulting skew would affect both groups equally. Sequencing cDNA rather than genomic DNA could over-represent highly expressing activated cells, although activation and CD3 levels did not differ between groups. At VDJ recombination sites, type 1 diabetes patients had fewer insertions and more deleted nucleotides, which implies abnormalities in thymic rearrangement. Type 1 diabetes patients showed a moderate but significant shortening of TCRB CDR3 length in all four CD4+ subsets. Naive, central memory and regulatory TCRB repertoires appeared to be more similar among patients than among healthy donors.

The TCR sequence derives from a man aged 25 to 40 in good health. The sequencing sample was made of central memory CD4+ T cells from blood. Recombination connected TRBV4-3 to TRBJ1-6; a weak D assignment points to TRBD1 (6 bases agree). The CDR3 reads CASSRQDRLYSPLHF. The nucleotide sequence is TGCGCCAGCAGCCGCCAGGACAGATTATATTCCCCCCTCCACTTT.